The 6 T cell receptor beta chains presented below share a single source sample, sequenced in a study of T cells in Graves' hyperthyroidism and ophthalmopathy. The CDR3 regions of TCR beta were amplified from RNA transcripts. The TCR CDR3 first-round RT-PCR relied on the HTBI primer set. Each CDR3 protein gets one entry after TCRdb re-called the multiplex PCR reads with MiXCR. The table lists a few hundred thousand distinct CDR3 sequences, roughly 15% of them singletons. Material: blood. Receptors were obtained from a woman aged 45 to 65 with Graves' hyperthyroidism that later progressed to Graves' ophthalmopathy.

The rearrangement uses TRBV11-3 and TRBJ2-7, with a tentative D call TRBD2 (6 bases). CDR1 and CDR2 from the germline V gene are SGHNT and YENEEA. The length of the CDR3 is 15 residues. The germline V and J ends were trimmed by 5 bases and 2 bases, with 16 bases remaining between them. The CDR3 DNA reads TGTGCCAGCAGCCCATCAGGGACTGCTACCTACGAGCAGTACTTC. This encodes CASSPSGTATYEQYF.

This clonotype was observed many times. J is TRBJ1-6 and V is TRBV28; 11 bases fit TRBD1. Germline V gives CDR1 MDHEN, CDR2 SYDVKM. V shed 6 bases and J 6 bases; nucleotides not matched to a gene: 10. The CDR3 is 17 residues long. Here the CDR3 DNA reads TGTGCCAGCAGGTTGCCAACGGGGACAGGGGGTAATTCACCCCTCCACTTT. This codes for CASRLPTGTGGNSPLHF.

The chain carries TRBV4-1 and TRBJ2-7; TRBD2 aligns across 11 bases. The V and J ends lost 4 bases and 7 bases, in that order; junction bases with no gene match: 9. CDR3 length: 15 residues. The germline CDR1 and CDR2 sequences are MGHRA and YSYEKL. Here the CDR3 reads CASSRELAGAIEQYF. CDR3 coding DNA: TGCGCCAGCAGCCGGGAACTAGCGGGAGCTATAGAGCAGTACTTC.

This clonotype came up many times. CDR3 region: CASSETYTPVEPQHF. CDR3 nucleotide sequence: TGTGCCAGCAGTGAAACGTATACCCCTGTGGAGCCCCAGCATTTT. This chain uses TRBV6-1 with TRBJ1-5; no reliable D call. V was cut by 2 bases and J by 8 bases, with 16 bases left in between. Germline CDR1 and CDR2: MNHNS and SASEGT. The CDR3 consists of 15 residues.

About this clonotype itself: Sequence at one end of the junction differs from germline and may be a read error. CDR3 sequence: CASRRGTGELYF. CDR3 sequence (DNA): TGTGCCAGCAGAAGGGGCACCGGGGAGCTGTACTTC. This chain joins TRBV11-2 and TRBJ2-2; D possibly uses TRBD1 or TRBD2 (5 bases each). CDR1 and CDR2 from the germline V gene are SGHAT and FQNNGV. This CDR3 is 12 amino acids long.

This clonotype was seen ten or more times. V usage is TRBV7-6 and J usage is TRBJ2-5; 8 bases line up with TRBD2. Germline V lookup: CDR1 SGHVS, CDR2 FNYEAQ. The CDR3 has 16 amino acids. Unmatched junction bases numbered 10, after V lost 5 bases and J lost 2 bases. CDR3 sequence (DNA): TGTGCCAGCAGCCTATGGTCTAGCGGGCCACAAGAGACCCAGTACTTC. The encoded protein is CASSLWSSGPQETQYF.